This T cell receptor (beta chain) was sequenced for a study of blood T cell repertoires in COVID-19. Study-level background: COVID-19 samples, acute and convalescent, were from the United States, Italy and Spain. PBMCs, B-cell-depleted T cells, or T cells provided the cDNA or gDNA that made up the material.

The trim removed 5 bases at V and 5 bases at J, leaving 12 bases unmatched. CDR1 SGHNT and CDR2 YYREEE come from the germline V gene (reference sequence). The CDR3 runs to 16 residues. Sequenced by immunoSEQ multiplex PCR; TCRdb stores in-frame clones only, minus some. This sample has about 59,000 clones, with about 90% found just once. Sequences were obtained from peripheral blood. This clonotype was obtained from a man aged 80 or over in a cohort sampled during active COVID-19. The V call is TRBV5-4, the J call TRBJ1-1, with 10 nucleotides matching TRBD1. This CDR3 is CASSIPGQGTGTEAFF. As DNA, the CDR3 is TGTGCCAGCAGTATTCCGGGACAGGGGACTGGGACTGAAGCTTTCTTT.